These 15 T cell receptor beta chains came from one sample sequenced in a study of T cell changes during pregnancy in multiple sclerosis. The method was immunoSEQ multiplex PCR; TCRdb's version includes in-frame clones alone and lacks a portion of them. The sample holds roughly 42,000 clones; around 90% are singletons and the top ten take 1.2%. Sequenced material: CD4+ T cells from peripheral blood mononuclear cells, taken in the second trimester of pregnancy. The receptor set was obtained from a female donor with multiple sclerosis, enrolled in a pregnancy study.

The CDR3 DNA follows: TGTGCCAGCAGGAGATCACAGGGGGGAAACACCATATATTTT. It translates to CASRRSQGGNTIYF. The V gene is TRBV6-5, the J gene TRBJ1-3, with 7 bases lining up with TRBD1. The CDR3 has 14 residues. Germline CDR1 reads MNHEY; CDR2 reads SVGAGI. Germline trimming cut 6 bases from V and 4 bases from J; bases unmatched to any gene: 6.

This rearrangement joins TRBV2 to TRBJ1-5, with D tentatively TRBD1 (5 bases). Trimming removed 8 bases from V and 0 bases from J, with 11 bases in between. The germline V gene has CDR1 SNHLY and CDR2 FYNNEI. The CDR3 has 14 amino acids. The DNA for the CDR3 is TGTGCCAGCCACATGACAGATAGCAATCAGCCCCAGCATTTT. Encoded protein: CASHMTDSNQPQHF.

The chain joins TRBV6-6 to TRBJ2-5, with TRBD1 matching over 9 bases. CDR1 and CDR2 (germline): MNHNY, SVGAGI (reference sequence). The CDR3 loop spans 14 amino acids. Trimming cost V 5 bases and J 4 bases; bases outside gene matches: 5. Written as DNA, the CDR3 is TGTGCCAGCAGTCAGGGGACAGGGTTAGAGACCCAGTACTTC. Its protein is CASSQGTGLETQYF.

The chain has TRBV7-8 and TRBJ2-1; a weak D match, TRBD2 (6 bases). Germline values: CDR1 SGHVS, CDR2 FQNEAQ. This CDR3 comprises 15 residues. V shed 4 bases and J shed 8 bases, with 18 bases lying between them. CDR3 bases: TGTGCCAGCAGCTCAAGGACTAATAACAACGATGAGCAGTTCTTC. This codes for CASSSRTNNNDEQFF.

This clone was recorded once. J is TRBJ2-1 and V is TRBV2; TRBD2 agrees at 8 bases. Germline lookup yields CDR1 SNHLY and CDR2 FYNNEI. The J segment lost 8 bases and the V segment lost 3 bases, leaving 6 bases of the junction unmatched. The CDR3 length is 14 residues. For the CDR3, the DNA is TGTGCCAGCAGTGACTGGACTAGCAGGGATGAGCAGTTCTTC. Amino acid sequence: CASSDWTSRDEQFF.

The chain employs TRBV19 and TRBJ2-6, with 7 bases aligning to TRBD2. Germline V gene sequence: CDR1 LNHDA, CDR2 SQIVND (reference sequence). There are 15 residues in the CDR3. The V segment lost 8 bases and the J segment 3 bases; nucleotides outside the gene matches: 7. CDR3 DNA: TGTGCCAGTGGGACGGGAGGTGGTGGGGCCAACGTCCTGACTTTC. This encodes CASGTGGGGANVLTF.

A note on this clone: The sample carries other DNA sequences with the same CDR3. The V call is TRBV5-8, the J call TRBJ2-3; 12 bases fit TRBD2. The CDR3 is 18 amino acids. The germline V gene encodes CDR1 SGHTS and CDR2 YDEGEE. V lost 3 bases, J lost 6 bases, and 14 bases stayed unmatched. CDR3 loop: CASSSGLAGHKVGDTQYF. CDR3 DNA sequence: TGTGCCAGCAGCTCCGGACTAGCGGGACACAAAGTCGGGGATACGCAGTATTTT. Looking up the rest from reference TRBV5-8 and TRBJ2-3 gives the full variable domain: EAGVTQSPTHLIKTRGQQATLRCSPISGHTSVYWYQQALGLGLQFLLWYDEGEERNRGNFPPRFSGRQFPNYSSELNVNALELEDSALYLCASSSGLAGHKVGDTQYFGPGTRLTVL.

In this sample, this clone turned up a few times. The gene calls are TRBV2 and TRBJ1-1; D remains ambiguous. The CDR3 has 11 residues. Per germline, CDR1 SNHLY and CDR2 FYNNEI. V lost 8 bases and J 11 bases, leaving 15 bases between the germline ends. The DNA of the CDR3 is TGTGCCAGCGCTAGATACCGCGGGGCTTTCTTT. It specifies CASARYRGAFF.

The chain couples TRBV5-1 to TRBJ2-2, with 8 bases aligning to TRBD2. J lost 4 bases, V lost 4 bases, and 12 bases had no gene match. The V gene's germline CDR1 is SGHRS and CDR2 YFSETQ. There are 17 residues in the CDR3. In DNA form, the CDR3 reads TGCGCCAGCAGCCCGCGACTAGCGTCCATGGGCACCGGGGAGCTGTTTTTT. This sequence encodes CASSPRLASMGTGELFF.

This chain links TRBV28 with TRBJ2-7, with D hard to call. This CDR3 is built from 14 residues. Germline-derived CDR1 and CDR2 are MDHEN and SYDVKM. V gave up 3 bases and J gave up 2 bases, with 11 bases separating them. CDR3 nucleotides: TGTGCCAGCAGTTTCTTGTCAGGCCCCTACGAGCAGTACTTC. It is translated as CASSFLSGPYEQYF.

The chain is built from TRBV29-1 and TRBJ2-7, with 13 bases that match TRBD2. The CDR3 has 15 residues. Germline V lookup: CDR1 SQVTM, CDR2 ANQGSEA. J lost 3 bases, V lost 4 bases, and 6 bases had no gene match. CDR3 sequence reads: CSVARGTSGNYEQYF. CDR3 nucleotides: TGCAGCGTTGCAAGAGGGACTAGCGGGAACTACGAGCAGTACTTC.

The chain has TRBV5-1 and TRBJ2-7, with a tentative D call TRBD2 (5 bases). V lost 5 bases and J lost 2, with 14 bases in between. This CDR3 spans 14 amino acids. Germline V gene lookup returns CDR1 SGHRS and CDR2 YFSETQ. The CDR3 region is CASSLEGTAYEQYF. The DNA for the CDR3 is TGCGCCAGCAGTTTAGAGGGAACCGCCTACGAGCAGTACTTC.

This clone has only a few counts. The chain combines TRBV6-4 with TRBJ1-2; 7 bases are a match to TRBD1. Germline CDR1 is MRHNA and CDR2 is SNTAGT. The CDR3 totals 17 residues. V dropped 0 bases and J dropped 9; count of bases not matched to a gene: 16. The CDR3 reads CASSDSINRGVLGSYTF. The CDR3 nucleotides read TGTGCCAGCAGTGACTCAATTAACAGGGGCGTCCTCGGGAGCTACACCTTC.

The CDR3 loop is CASSSLAGGPVNEQFF. CDR3 in DNA: TGCGCCAGCAGCTCTTTAGCGGGAGGGCCTGTCAATGAGCAGTTCTTC. This chain links TRBV5-1 with TRBJ2-1, with 11 bases fitting TRBD2. The CDR3 is made up of 16 amino acids. The germline V gene encodes CDR1 SGHRS and CDR2 YFSETQ. V shed 3 bases and J 6 bases; nucleotides not matched to a gene: 8. The variable domain in full, completed from reference TRBV5-1 and TRBJ2-1, reads KAGVTQTPRYLIKTRGQQVTLSCSPISGHRSVSWYQQTPGQGLQFLFEYFSETQRNKGNFPGRFSGRQFSNSRSEMNVSTLELGDSALYLCASSSLAGGPVNEQFFGPGTRLTVL.

This chain joins TRBV7-3 and TRBJ2-6, with 10 bases lining up with TRBD1. J lost 1 base, V lost 5 bases, and 11 bases had no gene match. The CDR3 length is 19 residues. The germline V gene encodes CDR1 SGHTA and CDR2 FQGTGA. The CDR3 nucleotides are TGTGCCAGCAGCCCCACTTGGGGACAGGGGAGGTCTGGGGCCAACGTCCTGACTTTC. It specifies CASSPTWGQGRSGANVLTF. The variable domain in full, with the rest retrieved from reference TRBV7-3 and TRBJ2-6, is GAGVSQTPSNKVTEKGKYVELRCDPISGHTALYWYRQSLGQGPEFLIYFQGTGAADDSGLPNDRFFAVRPEGSVSTLKIQRTERGDSAVYLCASSPTWGQGRSGANVLTFGAGSRLTVL.